These 8 T cell receptor beta chains were sequenced from one sample in a study of blood T cell repertoires in COVID-19. TCRdb's copy holds only in-frame clones and misses some; the assay was immunoSEQ multiplex PCR. The table shows 150,000 to 200,000 clones, with 85% to 90% occurring only once. Sequencing was carried out using peripheral blood. The receptors derive from a human donor in a cohort sampled during active COVID-19.

The chain joins TRBV5-1 to TRBJ1-1; the match to TRBD1 covers 7 bases. The germline V gene encodes CDR1 SGHRS and CDR2 YFSETQ. The J segment lost 0 bases and the V segment lost 0 bases, leaving 5 bases of the junction unmatched. The CDR3 totals 16 residues. The CDR3 DNA sequence: TGCGCCAGCAGCTTGGAGGGGACAGAGATGAACACTGAAGCTTTCTTT. This sequence encodes CASSLEGTEMNTEAFF.

The chain combines TRBV18 with TRBJ1-3; TRBD1 matches at 7 bases. The CDR3 length is 16 residues. The junction had 8 bases not matched to a gene; V was cut back by 5 bases and J by 1 base. Per germline, CDR1 KGHSH and CDR2 LQKENI. CDR3 DNA: TGTGCCAGCTCAGATGGACAGGTACAATCTGGAAACACCATATATTTT. It is translated as CASSDGQVQSGNTIYF.

A word on this clone: The sample carries other DNA sequences with the same CDR3. The genes are TRBV19 and TRBJ2-6; unclear D gene. CDR3 size: 13 residues. Germline V lookup: CDR1 LNHDA, CDR2 SQIVND (reference sequence). V lost 6 bases, J lost 0 bases, and 3 bases lay in between. CDR3 amino acids: CASSLSGANVLTF. The CDR3 nucleotides read TGTGCCAGTAGCCTCTCTGGGGCCAACGTCCTGACTTTC.

This sequence joins TRBV7-9 and TRBJ2-3, with TRBD1 as a possible D gene (5 bases). V was cut by 1 base and J by 2 bases, with 16 bases left in between. The CDR3 extends over 17 amino acids. Germline CDR1 and CDR2: SEHNR and FQNEAQ (reference sequence). CDR3 bases: TGTGCCAGCAGCTTAGTGTATGGGGCGGAACACACAGATACGCAGTATTTT. Translation gives CASSLVYGAEHTDTQYF.

The chain recombines TRBV5-6 with TRBJ2-7; D uncertain. CDR3 length: 11 amino acids. The V and J ends lost 3 bases and 6 bases respectively, with 7 bases between them. The germline V gene encodes CDR1 SGHDT and CDR2 YYEEEE. CDR3 in amino acids: CASSWSGEQYF. CDR3 DNA sequence: TGTGCCAGCAGCTGGAGTGGCGAGCAGTACTTC. The full variable domain, in which reference TRBV5-6 and TRBJ2-7 provide the parts outside the CDR3, is DAGVTQSPTHLIKTRGQQVTLRCSPKSGHDTVSWYQQALGQGPQFIFQYYEEEERQRGNFPDRFSGHQFPNYSSELNVNALLLGDSALYLCASSWSGEQYFGPGTRLTVT.

Comment on this clone: The sample holds other DNA sequences that translate to the same CDR3. This chain connects TRBV30 to TRBJ2-2; the D is unclear. Trimming left V 2 bases short and J 6 bases short, with 4 bases between. CDR3 length: 11 residues. The germline gives CDR1 GTSNPN, CDR2 SVGIG (reference sequence). CDR3 region: CAWSPSGELFF. CDR3 DNA: TGTGCCTGGAGTCCGTCCGGGGAGCTGTTTTTT.

The rearrangement joins TRBV5-4 to TRBJ2-7, with 8 bases lining up with TRBD1. Germline trimming cut 0 bases from V and 2 bases from J; bases unmatched to any gene: 4. This CDR3 has 15 residues. In germline, CDR1 is SGHNT, CDR2 YYREEE (reference sequence). The CDR3 spells CASSLGWTGTYEQYF. In DNA form, the CDR3 reads TGTGCCAGCAGCTTGGGGTGGACAGGGACCTACGAGCAGTACTTC.

This chain links TRBV11-2 with TRBJ2-5, with 9 bases identical to TRBD2. This CDR3 has 15 amino acids. Unmatched junction bases numbered 4, after V lost 4 bases and J lost 1 base. The V gene's germline CDR1 is SGHAT and CDR2 FQNNGV. This CDR3 reads CASSSVAGAQETQYF. The CDR3 bases are TGTGCCAGCAGCTCTGTAGCGGGGGCCCAAGAGACCCAGTACTTC.